Listed here is a single T cell receptor beta chain. V was clipped by 5 bases and J by 4 bases, with 18 bases between them. This CDR3 is 15 amino acids long. Germline lookup yields CDR1 MNHEY and CDR2 SMNVEV (reference sequence). The entry originates in a study of cytomegalovirus exposure and HLA in healthy donors. In the PCR, 60 Vbeta and 13 Jbeta primers were used. Measured with immunoSEQ multiplex PCR; TCRdb has only the in-frame clones, and not every one. The sample includes about 100,000 clones, around 80% seen only once; the top ten take 3% to 4%. This TCR was sampled from a woman between 45 and 60 years old in good health and CMV-seropositive. The chain couples TRBV27 to TRBJ2-7, with D perhaps matching TRBD1 (6 bases). The sequencing input was PBMCs. CDR3 in amino acids: CASSALQGWGYEQYF. The CDR3 DNA follows: TGTGCCAGCAGTGCCCTACAGGGATGGGGTTACGAGCAGTACTTC.